This entry lists 28 T cell receptor beta chains sequenced from one sample in a study of monozygotic twins with inflammatory bowel disease. TCRdb re-analyzed the 5' RACE reads; it lists each CDR3 protein once, without DNA. The sample has roughly 200,000 distinct CDR3 sequences; the top ten hold more than 7.5%. The sequenced sample consisted of blood. Source of these receptors: a human donor with ulcerative colitis or Crohn's disease, or a healthy co-twin of an affected twin (not recorded which).

The chain is built from TRBV10-3 and TRBJ1-2. The CDR3 runs to 13 residues. From germline, CDR1 is ENHRY and CDR2 SYGVKD. CDR3 sequence reads: CAISETAAYGYTF.

V gene TRBV7-2 combines with J gene TRBJ2-2. The CDR3 totals 13 residues. The V gene's germline CDR1 is SGHTA and CDR2 FQGNSA. The CDR3: CASRLSGTGELFF. The variable domain in full, with the rest retrieved from reference TRBV7-2 and TRBJ2-2, is GAGVSQSPSNKVTEKGKDVELRCDPISGHTALYWYRQSLGQGLEFLIYFQGNSAPDKSGLPSDRFSAERTGGSVSTLTIQRTQQEDSAVYLCASRLSGTGELFFGEGSRLTVL.

This rearrangement joins TRBV28 to TRBJ2-1; TCRdb proposes TRBD1, but this gene call is untestable without DNA. The CDR3 runs to 15 residues. Germline values: CDR1 MDHEN, CDR2 SYDVKM. The CDR3 is CASTPNRGPYNEQFF. Filled out from reference TRBV28 and TRBJ2-1, the complete variable domain reads DVKVTQSSRYLVKRTGEKVFLECVQDMDHENMFWYRQDPGLGLRLIYFSYDVKMKEKGDIPEGYSVSREKKERFSLILESASTNQTSMYLCASTPNRGPYNEQFFGPGTRLTVL.

The V call is TRBV5-4, the J call TRBJ1-1; the TRBD1 assignment by TCRdb is unverifiable without DNA. The CDR3 is made up of 14 amino acids. Germline assignment: CDR1 SGHNT and CDR2 YYREEE (reference sequence). The CDR3 is CASSIGQGITEAFF. Filled out from reference TRBV5-4 and TRBJ1-1, the complete variable domain reads ETGVTQSPTHLIKTRGQQVTLRCSSQSGHNTVSWYQQALGQGPQFIFQYYREEENGRGNFPPRFSGLQFPNYSSELNVNALELDDSALYLCASSIGQGITEAFFGQGTRLTVV.

The chain employs TRBV7-9 and TRBJ1-5; the TCRdb call, TRBD1, lacks DNA for checking. This CDR3 is built from 15 residues. The germline gives CDR1 SEHNR, CDR2 FQNEAQ (reference sequence). CDR3 amino acids: CASSLGADSNQPQHF.

The CDR3: CASSSQGGGNQPQHF. This chain links TRBV6-5 with TRBJ1-5; checking the TCRdb D call of TRBD1 is not possible without DNA. Germline V lookup: CDR1 MNHEY, CDR2 SVGAGI. The CDR3 runs to 15 residues.

This sequence joins TRBV7-9 and TRBJ2-5; lacking DNA, the TRBD1 call made by TCRdb goes unchecked. The CDR3 loop spans 16 amino acids. The germline gives CDR1 SEHNR, CDR2 FQNEAQ (reference sequence). This chain's CDR3 is CASSRVSGVYQETQYF.

The rearrangement joins TRBV20-1 to TRBJ2-1. The CDR3 is made up of 12 amino acids. From germline, CDR1 is DFQATT and CDR2 SNEGSKA (reference sequence). CDR3 sequence: CSARDEYNEQFF.

The J gene is TRBJ1-1, the V gene TRBV5-1; TCRdb indicates TRBD1, and absent DNA this call remains unverified. CDR3 length equals 14 residues. Germline V gives CDR1 SGHRS, CDR2 YFSETQ. Here the CDR3 reads CASSARGSNTEAFF.

The V gene is TRBV29-1, the J gene TRBJ2-3; TCRdb proposes TRBD2, but this gene call is untestable without DNA. Germline V gene data show CDR1 as SQVTM and CDR2 as ANQGSEA. This CDR3 region has 11 residues. CDR3 in amino acids: CSASLLDTQYF.

The chain is built from TRBV6-5 and TRBJ2-3; TCRdb lists TRBD1, though no DNA is available to test this call. This CDR3 spans 15 amino acids. Looked up from germline, CDR1 is MNHEY and CDR2 is SVGAGI. The CDR3 here is CASSYRGLAADTQYF.

The genes are TRBV20-1 and TRBJ1-4; no DNA is available, so the TRBD1 call from TCRdb remains unchecked. The CDR3 has 13 residues. The V gene's germline CDR1 is DFQATT and CDR2 SNEGSKA (reference sequence). CDR3 residues: CSARTAGNEKLFF.

The chain recombines TRBV20-1 with TRBJ2-1; TCRdb's D call of TRBD2 is untestable without DNA. The CDR3 has 15 amino acids. The germline V gene encodes CDR1 DFQATT and CDR2 SNEGSKA (reference sequence). CDR3 in amino acids: CSALNGLAGNNEQFF.

The rearrangement uses TRBV3-1 and TRBJ1-3; with no DNA, the TCRdb D assignment of TRBD1 cannot be verified. The CDR3 spans 14 residues. The V gene's germline CDR1 is LGHDT and CDR2 YNNKEL (reference sequence). CDR3 loop: CASSPHRGRDTIYF.

V gene TRBV27 combines with J gene TRBJ1-1; the D gene TCRdb calls, TRBD1, cannot be checked with no DNA. CDR3 length: 14 residues. Germline V gene data show CDR1 as MNHEY and CDR2 as SMNVEV (reference sequence). The CDR3 sequence is CASSHQGVNTEAFF.

This CDR3 reads CASSPDITTGNTIYF. This sequence joins TRBV5-8 and TRBJ1-3; TCRdb's D call, TRBD1, is unchecked because there is no DNA. This CDR3 comprises 15 residues. CDR1 is SGHTS and CDR2 is YDEGEE in the germline V gene.

The rearrangement links TRBV7-2 to TRBJ2-2; TCRdb's assignment of TRBD1 cannot be checked, as there is no DNA. The CDR3 is 15 amino acids. Germline values: CDR1 SGHTA, CDR2 FQGNSA. The CDR3 sequence is CASSWGQGPTGELFF. The full variable domain, in which reference TRBV7-2 and TRBJ2-2 provide the parts outside the CDR3, is GAGVSQSPSNKVTEKGKDVELRCDPISGHTALYWYRQSLGQGLEFLIYFQGNSAPDKSGLPSDRFSAERTGGSVSTLTIQRTQQEDSAVYLCASSWGQGPTGELFFGEGSRLTVL.

The rearrangement links TRBV21-1 to TRBJ2-2; without DNA, the TCRdb call of TRBD1 cannot be checked. TRBV21-1 is listed as a pseudogene. CDR3 length: 15 amino acids. CDR3: CASSNRGRDTGELFF.

The rearrangement links TRBV29-1 to TRBJ1-1; there is no DNA to check the TCRdb D call of TRBD1. Germline CDR1 reads SQVTM; CDR2 reads ANQGSEA. This CDR3 region has 17 residues. Here the CDR3 reads CSVDTGQGRPSFTEAFF.

CDR3 region: CAWNIRQGHEQYF. The chain combines TRBV30 with TRBJ2-7. Germline CDR1 reads GTSNPN; CDR2 reads SVGIG (reference sequence). CDR3 length: 13 residues.

The chain couples TRBV30 to TRBJ2-4; TCRdb's D call, TRBD2, is unchecked because there is no DNA. The CDR3 runs 14 residues. Germline CDR1 GTSNPN, CDR2 SVGIG (reference sequence). The CDR3 loop reads CACLGQRLSNIQYF. Based on the CDR3 plus reference TRBV30 and TRBJ2-4, the full variable domain is SQTIHQWPATLVQPVGSPLSLECTVEGTSNPNLYWYRQAAGRGLQLLFYSVGIGQISSEVPQNLSASRPQDRQFILSSKKLLLSDSGFYLCACLGQRLSNIQYFGAGTRLSVL.

The chain joins TRBV6-6 to TRBJ1-5. Germline values: CDR1 MNHNY, CDR2 SVGAGI (reference sequence). The CDR3 contains 14 residues. CDR3: CASSYRSGYQPQHF.

This chain uses TRBV5-1 with TRBJ2-7; TCRdb selects TRBD1, and the lack of DNA leaves this call unchecked. Germline V CDR1 and CDR2: SGHRS, YFSETQ. The CDR3 covers 14 residues. CDR3 in amino acids: CASSLEGATDEQYF.

The chain uses TRBV5-1 and TRBJ1-6; with no DNA, the TCRdb D assignment of TRBD1 cannot be verified. Per the germline V gene, CDR1 is SGHRS and CDR2 is YFSETQ. The length of the CDR3 is 16 residues. CDR3 amino acids: CASSRAYRGVDSPLHF.

The chain recombines TRBV11-1 with TRBJ2-1. The CDR3 loop spans 12 amino acids. Germline lookup yields CDR1 SGHAT and CDR2 FQDESV (reference sequence). The CDR3 spells CASLGRSNEQFF.

The chain's CDR3 is CASSRQGGVVKNIQYF. The chain is built from TRBV7-2 and TRBJ2-4; with no DNA, the TCRdb D assignment of TRBD1 cannot be verified. This CDR3 region has 16 residues. Germline CDR1 and CDR2: SGHTA and FQGNSA.

J is TRBJ2-1 and V is TRBV7-2; TCRdb designates TRBD2, a call that cannot be tested without DNA. The CDR3 totals 16 residues. The germline V gene encodes CDR1 SGHTA and CDR2 FQGNSA. CDR3 protein: CASSLAGLAGGNEQFF.

This chain connects TRBV5-1 to TRBJ2-2; TCRdb designates TRBD2, a call that cannot be tested without DNA. CDR3 length: 14 residues. Germline CDR1 and CDR2: SGHRS and YFSETQ. CDR3 residues: CASSSGTVTGELFF.